The clone carrying this TCR beta chain has just one count. Sequenced by immunoSEQ multiplex PCR; TCRdb stores in-frame clones only, minus some. The sample shows 50,000 or so clones, around 91% of them seen only once. These data belong to a study of blood T cell repertoires in COVID-19. Losses at the gene ends were 4 bases for V and 2 bases for J; bases not matched to a gene: 12. CDR3 length equals 17 residues. Looked up from germline, CDR1 is SGHTA and CDR2 is FQGNSA. This sequence was found in a man between 60 and 75 years old with active COVID-19. This sequence joins TRBV7-2 and TRBJ2-7; 9 nucleotides agree with TRBD1. Sequenced: peripheral blood. Written as DNA, the CDR3 is TGTGCCAGCAGCTCCCGGACAGGGGCTCGGGGGACCTACGAGCAGTACTTC. This encodes CASSSRTGARGTYEQYF. Full variable domain (remainder filled in from reference TRBV7-2 and TRBJ2-7): GAGVSQSPSNKVTEKGKDVELRCDPISGHTALYWYRQSLGQGLEFLIYFQGNSAPDKSGLPSDRFSAERTGGSVSTLTIQRTQQEDSAVYLCASSSRTGARGTYEQYFGPGTRLTVT.